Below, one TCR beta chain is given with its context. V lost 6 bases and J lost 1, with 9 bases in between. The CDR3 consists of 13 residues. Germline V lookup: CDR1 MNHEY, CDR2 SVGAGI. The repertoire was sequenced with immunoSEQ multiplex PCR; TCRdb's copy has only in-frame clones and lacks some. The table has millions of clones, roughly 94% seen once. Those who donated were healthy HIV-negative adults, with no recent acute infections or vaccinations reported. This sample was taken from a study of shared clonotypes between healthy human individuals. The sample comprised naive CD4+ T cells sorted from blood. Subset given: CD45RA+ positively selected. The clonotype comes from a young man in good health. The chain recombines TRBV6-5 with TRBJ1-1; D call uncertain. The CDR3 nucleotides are TGTGCCAGCAGACCCACAGAGAACACTGAAGCTTTCTTT. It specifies CASRPTENTEAFF.